This passage covers 15 T cell receptor beta chains from one sample sequenced in a study of CD8+ T cells in alopecia areata. Isolated RNA was reverse transcribed into cDNA used as the sequencing template. Sequenced by immunoSEQ multiplex PCR; TCRdb stores in-frame clones only, minus some. Here the sample spans 150,000 or so clones, about three fifths being singletons. Treatment here: oral pan-JAK inhibitor, 5-10 mg twice daily. The sample here was CD4+ T cells sorted from blood, taken at week 4, from a patient treated with tofacitinib. These receptors originate from a human donor with alopecia areata.

The rearrangement uses TRBV25-1 and TRBJ1-5; D may be TRBD1 (5 bases). From germline, CDR1 is MGHDK and CDR2 SYGVNS. Trimming removed 7 bases at V and 0 bases at J, with 22 bases between. The CDR3 spans 18 residues. The DNA of the CDR3 is TGTGCCAGCACCTTCCGCAGGGCTCGTAATTATAGCAATCAGCCCCAGCATTTT. Protein product: CASTFRRARNYSNQPQHF. Drawing the rest from reference TRBV25-1 and TRBJ1-5, the complete variable domain is EADIYQTPRYLVIGTGKKITLECSQTMGHDKMYWYQQDPGMELHLIHYSYGVNSTEKGDLSSESTVSRIRTEHFPLTLESARPSHTSQYLCASTFRRARNYSNQPQHFGDGTRLSIL.

CDR3 protein: CSAGTGYYEQYF. CDR3 coding DNA: TGCAGCGCCGGGACAGGTTATTACGAGCAGTACTTC. The rearrangement links TRBV29-1 to TRBJ2-7, with 8 bases identical to TRBD1. Germline loops: CDR1 SQVTM, CDR2 ANQGSEA. The CDR3 has 12 amino acids. The ends lost 7 bases at V and 4 bases at J; junction bases unmatched: 6.

This clone has only a few counts. The rearrangement links TRBV4-1 to TRBJ1-3; D uncertain. The CDR3 sequence is 18 residues long. Germline V gene lookup returns CDR1 MGHRA and CDR2 YSYEKL. The V gene lost 1 base and the J gene lost 0 bases, with 16 bases spanning the gap. The CDR3 spells CASSQGGRGRGSGNTIYF. The CDR3 bases are TGCGCCAGCAGCCAAGGAGGGCGAGGCCGGGGCTCTGGAAACACCATATATTTT.

This clone was observed once. J is TRBJ1-6 and V is TRBV9; D may be TRBD1 (5 bases). Trimming left V 0 bases short and J 8 bases short, with 12 bases between. Germline V gene lookup returns CDR1 SGDLS and CDR2 YYNGEE. The CDR3 has 15 amino acids. CDR3 DNA: TGTGCCAGCAGCGTAGGTGGGGGGATAGATTCACCCCTCCACTTT. Its protein is CASSVGGGIDSPLHF.

The gene calls are TRBV7-2 and TRBJ1-1; no clear D. The V gene lost 5 bases and the J gene lost 1 base, with 14 bases spanning the gap. Per the germline V gene, CDR1 is SGHTA and CDR2 is FQGNSA. This CDR3 is 15 amino acids long. CDR3 sequence (DNA): TGTGCCAGCAGCCCGTCGGGCGGGCAGAACACTGAAGCTTTCTTT. Translation gives CASSPSGGQNTEAFF.

The V and J genes are TRBV30 and TRBJ2-1, with 15 bases fitting TRBD2. Germline CDR1 GTSNPN, CDR2 SVGIG (reference sequence). This CDR3 contains 15 residues. The J segment lost 12 bases and the V segment lost 2 bases, leaving 8 bases of the junction unmatched. The CDR3 nucleotides read TGTGCCTGGAGTCGGACTAGCGGGGGGGCTCAGGTGCAGTTCTTC. Its translation: CAWSRTSGGAQVQFF.

V gene TRBV29-1 combines with J gene TRBJ2-1; 10 bases align to TRBD2. Germline CDR1 reads SQVTM; CDR2 reads ANQGSEA. The CDR3 has 17 residues. J gave up 4 bases and V 7 bases, and 16 bases lay outside the gene matches. The CDR3 DNA is TGCAGCGCTTCCCTTTGGGCTAGCGGGGGAAAATACAATGAGCAGTTCTTC. Its translation: CSASLWASGGKYNEQFF.

V and J are TRBV29-1 and TRBJ2-5; maybe TRBD1 (5 bases). Between the trimmed V and J ends, which lost 7 bases and 5 bases, there was a span of 14 bases. Germline V CDR1 and CDR2: SQVTM, ANQGSEA. There are 12 residues in the CDR3. In DNA form, the CDR3 reads TGCAGCGCTGCTTGGGGCCGGGAGACCCAGTACTTC. Amino acid sequence: CSAAWGRETQYF.

This clone was picked up a small number of times. This chain uses TRBV6-5 with TRBJ1-6; D gene ambiguous. Trimming pared 6 bases from V and 6 bases from J, leaving 6 bases between. The length of the CDR3 is 12 residues. Germline CDR1 and CDR2: MNHEY and SVGAGI. DNA of the CDR3: TGTGCCAGCAGCCGAGGTAATTCACCCCTCCACTTT. Translating gives CASSRGNSPLHF.

CDR3 loop: CASSVLTVDNEQFF. CDR3 DNA: TGTGCCAGCAGTGTGTTAACAGTGGACAATGAGCAGTTCTTC. V usage is TRBV2 and J usage is TRBJ2-1; D unresolved. The V end lost 4 bases, the J end lost 5 bases, and 12 bases lay between the germline ends. CDR1 is SNHLY, CDR2 FYNNEI, per germline. The CDR3 is made up of 14 amino acids.

This chain joins TRBV27 and TRBJ2-6; 10 nucleotides match TRBD2. V lost 4 bases to trimming and J lost 0 bases; unmatched junction nucleotides: 12. This CDR3 comprises 20 residues. Germline CDR1 reads MNHEY; CDR2 reads SMNVEV (reference sequence). CDR3: CASSSTLLSGGSSGANVLTF. In nucleotides, the CDR3 is TGTGCCAGCAGTTCTACCCTCCTTAGCGGGGGGTCCTCTGGGGCCAACGTCCTGACTTTC.

The rearrangement joins TRBV6-1 to TRBJ1-2, with TRBD1 matching over 8 bases. The CDR3 consists of 15 residues. Per the germline V gene, CDR1 is MNHNS and CDR2 is SASEGT. Trimming cost V 6 bases and J 0 bases; bases outside gene matches: 6. The CDR3 region has the DNA TGTGCCAGCAGACGGACAGGGATAACTAACTATGGCTACACCTTC. This gives the protein CASRRTGITNYGYTF.

The V call is TRBV30, the J call TRBJ2-4; tentatively, D is TRBD2 (5 bases). CDR3 length: 13 amino acids. Germline values: CDR1 GTSNPN, CDR2 SVGIG (reference sequence). The V and J ends lost 2 bases and 5 bases respectively, with 10 bases between them. CDR3 residues: CAWSLGSQNIQYF. CDR3 nucleotides: TGTGCCTGGAGTTTGGGGAGCCAAAACATTCAGTACTTC.

This clone showed up just a few times. The gene calls are TRBV5-6 and TRBJ1-5; D gene unclear. In germline, CDR1 is SGHDT, CDR2 YYEEEE. The CDR3 is 16 amino acids. V lost 0 bases, J lost 0 bases, and 10 bases lay in between. The DNA of the CDR3 is TGTGCCAGCAGCTTGGGACACCTCACTAGCAATCAGCCCCAGCATTTT. It codes for CASSLGHLTSNQPQHF.

The rearrangement links TRBV9 to TRBJ1-5, with a weak D call TRBD1 (5 bases). V was pared by 0 bases and J by 5 bases, with 12 bases between. In germline, CDR1 is SGDLS, CDR2 YYNGEE. CDR3 size: 15 residues. The CDR3 sequence: CASSVEDSPYQPQHF. The CDR3, as DNA: TGTGCCAGCAGCGTAGAAGACAGTCCGTATCAGCCCCAGCATTTT.